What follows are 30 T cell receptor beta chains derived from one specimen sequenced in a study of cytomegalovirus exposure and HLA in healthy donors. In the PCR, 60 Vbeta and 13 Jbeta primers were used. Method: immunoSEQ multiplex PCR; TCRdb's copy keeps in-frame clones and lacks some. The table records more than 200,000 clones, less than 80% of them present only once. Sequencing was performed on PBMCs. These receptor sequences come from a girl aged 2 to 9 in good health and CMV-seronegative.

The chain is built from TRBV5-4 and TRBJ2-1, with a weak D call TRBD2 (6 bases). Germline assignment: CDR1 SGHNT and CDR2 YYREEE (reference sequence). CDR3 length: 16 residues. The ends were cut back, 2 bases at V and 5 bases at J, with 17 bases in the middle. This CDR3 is CASSLASSSDNNEQFF. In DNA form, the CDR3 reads TGTGCCAGCAGCTTAGCCTCGTCTAGCGATAACAATGAGCAGTTCTTC.

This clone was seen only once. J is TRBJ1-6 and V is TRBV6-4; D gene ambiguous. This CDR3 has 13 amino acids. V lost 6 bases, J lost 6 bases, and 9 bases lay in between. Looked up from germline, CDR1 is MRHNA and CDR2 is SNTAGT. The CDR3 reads CASSVSSNSPLHF. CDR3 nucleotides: TGTGCCAGCAGCGTTTCCAGTAATTCACCCCTCCACTTT.

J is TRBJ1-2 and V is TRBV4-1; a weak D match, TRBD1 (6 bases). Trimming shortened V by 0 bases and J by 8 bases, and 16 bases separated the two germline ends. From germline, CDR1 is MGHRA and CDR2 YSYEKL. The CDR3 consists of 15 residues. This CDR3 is CASSQDREGGSGYTF. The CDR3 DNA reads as TGCGCCAGCAGCCAAGATCGGGAGGGGGGTTCGGGCTACACCTTC.

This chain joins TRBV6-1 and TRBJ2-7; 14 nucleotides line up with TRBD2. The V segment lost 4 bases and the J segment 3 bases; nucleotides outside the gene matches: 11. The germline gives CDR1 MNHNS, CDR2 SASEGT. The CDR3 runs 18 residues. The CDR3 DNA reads TGTGCCAGCAGTGGATTTCGGACTAGCGGGGGGTCCCTCTACGAGCAGTACTTC. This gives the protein CASSGFRTSGGSLYEQYF.

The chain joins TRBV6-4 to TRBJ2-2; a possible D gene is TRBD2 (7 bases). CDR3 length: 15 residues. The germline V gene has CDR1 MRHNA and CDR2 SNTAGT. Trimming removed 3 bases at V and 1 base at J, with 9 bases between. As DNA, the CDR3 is TGTGCCAGCAGTGAAAGGGGGGGGAACACCGGGGAGCTGTTTTTT. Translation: CASSERGGNTGELFF.

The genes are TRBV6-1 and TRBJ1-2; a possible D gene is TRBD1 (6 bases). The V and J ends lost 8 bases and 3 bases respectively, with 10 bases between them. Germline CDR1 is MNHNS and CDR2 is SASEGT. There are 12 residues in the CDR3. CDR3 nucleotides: TGTGCCAGCTTAGGGGGATACTATGGCTACACCTTC. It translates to CASLGGYYGYTF.

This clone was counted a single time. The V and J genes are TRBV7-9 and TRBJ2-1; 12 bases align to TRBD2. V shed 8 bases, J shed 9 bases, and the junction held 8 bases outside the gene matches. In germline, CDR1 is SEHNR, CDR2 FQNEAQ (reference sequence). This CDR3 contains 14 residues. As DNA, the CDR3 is TGTGCCAGCGAAGTGACTAGCGGGAGTGGTGAGCAGTTCTTC. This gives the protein CASEVTSGSGEQFF.

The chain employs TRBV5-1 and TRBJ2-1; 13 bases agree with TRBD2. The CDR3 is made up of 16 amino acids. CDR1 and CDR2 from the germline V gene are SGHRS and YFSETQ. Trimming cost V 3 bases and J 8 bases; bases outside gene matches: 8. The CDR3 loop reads CASSYSGTSGIYEQFF. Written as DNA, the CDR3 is TGCGCCAGCAGCTACTCCGGGACTAGCGGGATATATGAGCAGTTCTTC.

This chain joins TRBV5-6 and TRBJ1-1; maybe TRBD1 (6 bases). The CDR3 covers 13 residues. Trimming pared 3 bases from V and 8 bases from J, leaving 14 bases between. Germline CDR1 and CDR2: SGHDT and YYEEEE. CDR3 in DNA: TGTGCCAGCAGCTCCTGGACAGTACGGGAAGCTTTCTTT. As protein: CASSSWTVREAFF.

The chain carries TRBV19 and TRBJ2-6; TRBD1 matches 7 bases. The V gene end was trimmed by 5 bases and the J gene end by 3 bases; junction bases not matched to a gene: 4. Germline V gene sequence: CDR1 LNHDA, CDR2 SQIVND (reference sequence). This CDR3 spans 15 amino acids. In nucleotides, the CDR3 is TGTGCCAGTAGTTTCCAGGGGGTTGGGGCCAACGTCCTGACTTTC. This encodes CASSFQGVGANVLTF.

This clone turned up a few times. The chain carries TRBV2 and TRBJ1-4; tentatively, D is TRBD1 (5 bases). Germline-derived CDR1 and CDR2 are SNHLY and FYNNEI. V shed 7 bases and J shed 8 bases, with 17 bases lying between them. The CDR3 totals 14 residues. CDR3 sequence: CASNRDRIREKLFF. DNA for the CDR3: TGTGCCAGCAACAGAGACAGAATACGCGAAAAACTGTTTTTT.

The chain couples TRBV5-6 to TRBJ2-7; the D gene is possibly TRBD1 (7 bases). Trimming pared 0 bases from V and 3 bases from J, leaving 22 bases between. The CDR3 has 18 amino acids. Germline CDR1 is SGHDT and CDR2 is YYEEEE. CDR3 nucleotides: TGTGCCAGCAGCTTGGAGGCGGCGGGACAGCGACCATTCTACGAGCAGTACTTC. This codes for CASSLEAAGQRPFYEQYF.

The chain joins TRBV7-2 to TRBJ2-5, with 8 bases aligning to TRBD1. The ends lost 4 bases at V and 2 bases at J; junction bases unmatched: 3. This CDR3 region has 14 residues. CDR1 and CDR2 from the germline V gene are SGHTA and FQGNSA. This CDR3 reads CASSSWTGQETQYF. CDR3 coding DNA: TGTGCCAGCAGCTCATGGACAGGGCAAGAGACCCAGTACTTC.

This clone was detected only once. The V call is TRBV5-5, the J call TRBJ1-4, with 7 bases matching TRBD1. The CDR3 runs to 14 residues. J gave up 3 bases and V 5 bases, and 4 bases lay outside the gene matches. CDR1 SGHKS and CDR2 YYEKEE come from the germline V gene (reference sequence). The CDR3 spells CASRTGIANEKLFF. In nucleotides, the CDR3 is TGTGCCAGCAGGACAGGGATAGCTAATGAAAAACTGTTTTTT.

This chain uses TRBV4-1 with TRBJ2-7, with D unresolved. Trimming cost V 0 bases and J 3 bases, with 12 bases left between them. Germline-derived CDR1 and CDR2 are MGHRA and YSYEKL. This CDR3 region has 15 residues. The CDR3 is CASSQESASLYEQYF. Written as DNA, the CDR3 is TGCGCCAGCAGCCAAGAAAGTGCCAGTCTCTACGAGCAGTACTTC.

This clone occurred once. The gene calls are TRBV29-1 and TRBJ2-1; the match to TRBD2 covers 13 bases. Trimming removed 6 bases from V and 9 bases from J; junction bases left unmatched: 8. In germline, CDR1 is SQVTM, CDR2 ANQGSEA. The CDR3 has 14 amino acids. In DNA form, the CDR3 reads TGCAGCGTCGGGAGGACTAGCGGGAGTACTGAGCAGTTCTTC. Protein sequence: CSVGRTSGSTEQFF.

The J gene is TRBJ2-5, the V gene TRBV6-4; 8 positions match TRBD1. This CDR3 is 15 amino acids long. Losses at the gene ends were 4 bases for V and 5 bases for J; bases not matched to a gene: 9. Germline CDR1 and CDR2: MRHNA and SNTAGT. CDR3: CASSGGTGYKETQYF. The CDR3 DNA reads TGTGCCAGCAGTGGAGGGACAGGATACAAGGAGACCCAGTACTTC.

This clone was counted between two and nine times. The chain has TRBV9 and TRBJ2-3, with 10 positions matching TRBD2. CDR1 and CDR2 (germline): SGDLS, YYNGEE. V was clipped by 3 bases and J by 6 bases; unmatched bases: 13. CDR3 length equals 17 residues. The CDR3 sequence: CASSGPISGRRGDTQYF. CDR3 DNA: TGTGCCAGCAGCGGACCAATTAGCGGGAGGCGAGGGGATACGCAGTATTTT.

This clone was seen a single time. The CDR3 bases are TGTGCCAGCTCACCCCCCCCCTCTTCTAATCAGCCCCAGCATTTT. Encoded protein: CASSPPPSSNQPQHF. V usage is TRBV18 and J usage is TRBJ1-5; no clear D. This CDR3 spans 15 amino acids. Trimming pared 3 bases from V and 4 bases from J, leaving 13 bases between. Germline values: CDR1 KGHSH, CDR2 LQKENI.

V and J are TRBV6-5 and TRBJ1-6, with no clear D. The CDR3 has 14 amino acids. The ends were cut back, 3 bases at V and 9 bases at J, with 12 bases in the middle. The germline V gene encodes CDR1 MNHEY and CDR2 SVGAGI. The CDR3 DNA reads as TGTGCCAGCAGTTATGCCAAGCGGGGTTCACCCCTCCACTTT. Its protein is CASSYAKRGSPLHF.

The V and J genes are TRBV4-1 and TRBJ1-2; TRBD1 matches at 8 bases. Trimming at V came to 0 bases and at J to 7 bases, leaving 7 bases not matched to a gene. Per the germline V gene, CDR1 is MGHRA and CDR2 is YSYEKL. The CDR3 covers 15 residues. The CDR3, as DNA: TGCGCCAGCAGCCAAGAATCAGGGGGCGGGGGTGGCTACACCTTC. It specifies CASSQESGGGGGYTF.

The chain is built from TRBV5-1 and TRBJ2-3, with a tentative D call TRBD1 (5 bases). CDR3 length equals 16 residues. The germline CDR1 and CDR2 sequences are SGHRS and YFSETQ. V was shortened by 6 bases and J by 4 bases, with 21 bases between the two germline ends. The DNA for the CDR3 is TGCGCCAGCACTAGTATGGGGCAGGGAATTTCAGATACGCAGTATTTT. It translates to CASTSMGQGISDTQYF.

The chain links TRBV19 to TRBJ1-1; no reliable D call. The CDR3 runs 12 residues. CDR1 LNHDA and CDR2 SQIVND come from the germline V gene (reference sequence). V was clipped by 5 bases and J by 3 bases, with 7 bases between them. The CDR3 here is CASSRRDTEAFF. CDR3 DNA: TGTGCCAGTAGTCGTCGGGACACTGAAGCTTTCTTT.

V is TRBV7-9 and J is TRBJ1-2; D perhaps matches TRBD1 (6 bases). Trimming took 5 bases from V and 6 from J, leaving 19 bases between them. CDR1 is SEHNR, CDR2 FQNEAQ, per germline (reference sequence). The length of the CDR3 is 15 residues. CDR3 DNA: TGTGCCAGCAGCCCAAAGGGGGACCCCGGTCATGGCTACACCTTC. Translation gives CASSPKGDPGHGYTF.

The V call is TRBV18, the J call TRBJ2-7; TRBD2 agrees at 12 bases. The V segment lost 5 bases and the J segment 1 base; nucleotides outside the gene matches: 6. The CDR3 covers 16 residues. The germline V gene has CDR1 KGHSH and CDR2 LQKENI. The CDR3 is CASSEPGLAGSYEQYF. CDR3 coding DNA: TGTGCCAGCTCAGAACCCGGACTAGCGGGATCCTACGAGCAGTACTTC.

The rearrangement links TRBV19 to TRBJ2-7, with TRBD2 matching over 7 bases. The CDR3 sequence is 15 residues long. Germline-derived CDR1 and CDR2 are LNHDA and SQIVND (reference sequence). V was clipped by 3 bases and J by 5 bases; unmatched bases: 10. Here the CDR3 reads CASSMFAGLSDEQYF. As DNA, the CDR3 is TGTGCCAGTAGTATGTTTGCGGGACTAAGCGACGAGCAGTACTTC. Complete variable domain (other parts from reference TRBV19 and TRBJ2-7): DGGITQSPKYLFRKEGQNVTLSCEQNLNHDAMYWYRQDPGQGLRLIYYSQIVNDFQKGDIAEGYSVSREKKESFPLTVTSAQKNPTAFYLCASSMFAGLSDEQYFGPGTRLTVT.

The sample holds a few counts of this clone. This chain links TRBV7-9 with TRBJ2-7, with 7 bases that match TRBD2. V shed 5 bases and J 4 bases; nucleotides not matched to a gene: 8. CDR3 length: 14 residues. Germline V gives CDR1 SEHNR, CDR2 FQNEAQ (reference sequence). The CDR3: CASSPGGGQYEQYF. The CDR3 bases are TGTGCCAGCAGCCCCGGCGGGGGTCAATACGAGCAGTACTTC.

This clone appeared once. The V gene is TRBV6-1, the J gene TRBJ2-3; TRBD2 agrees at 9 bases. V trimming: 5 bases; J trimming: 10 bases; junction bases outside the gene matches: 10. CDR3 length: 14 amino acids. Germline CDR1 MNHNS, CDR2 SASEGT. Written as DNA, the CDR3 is TGTGCCAGCAGTCCCCCGGGGAGCGGGGGGCCGCAGTATTTT. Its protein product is CASSPPGSGGPQYF.

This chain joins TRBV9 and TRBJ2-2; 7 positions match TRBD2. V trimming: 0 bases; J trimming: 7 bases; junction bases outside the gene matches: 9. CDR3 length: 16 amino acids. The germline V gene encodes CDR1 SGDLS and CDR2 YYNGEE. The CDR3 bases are TGTGCCAGCAGCGTAGCCTGGGGGGGGTTTATCGGGGAGCTGTTTTTT. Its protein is CASSVAWGGFIGELFF.

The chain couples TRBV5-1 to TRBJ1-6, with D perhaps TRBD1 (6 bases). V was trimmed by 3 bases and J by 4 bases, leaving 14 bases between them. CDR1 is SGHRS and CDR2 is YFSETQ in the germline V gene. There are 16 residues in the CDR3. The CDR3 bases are TGCGCCAGCAGCTCCGGGGGGGGGCGTTATAATTCACCCCTCCACTTT. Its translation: CASSSGGGRYNSPLHF.